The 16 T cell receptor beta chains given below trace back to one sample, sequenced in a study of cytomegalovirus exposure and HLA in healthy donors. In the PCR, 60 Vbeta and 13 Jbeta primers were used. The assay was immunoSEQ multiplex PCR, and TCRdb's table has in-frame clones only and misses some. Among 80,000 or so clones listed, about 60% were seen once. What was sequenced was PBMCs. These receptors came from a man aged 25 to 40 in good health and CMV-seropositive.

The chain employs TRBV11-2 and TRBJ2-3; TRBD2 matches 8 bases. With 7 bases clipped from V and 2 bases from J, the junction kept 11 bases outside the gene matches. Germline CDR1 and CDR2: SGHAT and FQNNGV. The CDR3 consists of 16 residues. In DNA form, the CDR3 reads TGTGCCAGCAAGCGCCGAGAGCGGGAGTACACAGATACGCAGTATTTT. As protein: CASKRREREYTDTQYF.

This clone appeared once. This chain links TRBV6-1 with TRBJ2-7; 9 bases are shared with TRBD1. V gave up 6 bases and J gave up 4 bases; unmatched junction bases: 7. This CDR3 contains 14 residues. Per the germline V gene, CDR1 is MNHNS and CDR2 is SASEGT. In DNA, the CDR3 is TGTGCCAGCAGCGCGACAGGGGGAGGTTACGAGCAGTACTTC. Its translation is CASSATGGGYEQYF.

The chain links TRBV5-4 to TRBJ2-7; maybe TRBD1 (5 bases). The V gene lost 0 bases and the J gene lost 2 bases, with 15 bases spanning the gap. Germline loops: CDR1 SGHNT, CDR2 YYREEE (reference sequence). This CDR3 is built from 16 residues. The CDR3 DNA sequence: TGTGCCAGCAGCTTGGCGCCTGGACACTCCCCCTACGAGCAGTACTTC. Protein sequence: CASSLAPGHSPYEQYF.

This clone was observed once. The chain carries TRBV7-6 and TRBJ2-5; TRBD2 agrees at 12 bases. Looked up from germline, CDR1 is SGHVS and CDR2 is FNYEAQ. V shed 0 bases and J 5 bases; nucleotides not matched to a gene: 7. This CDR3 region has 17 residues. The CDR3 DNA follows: TGTGCCAGCAGCTTAGCGCGACTAGCGGGAGATTTTGAGACCCAGTACTTC. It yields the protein CASSLARLAGDFETQYF.

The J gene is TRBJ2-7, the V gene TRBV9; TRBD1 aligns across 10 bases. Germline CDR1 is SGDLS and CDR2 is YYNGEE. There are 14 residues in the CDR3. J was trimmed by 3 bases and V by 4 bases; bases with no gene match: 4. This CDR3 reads CASSLRDRGYEQYF. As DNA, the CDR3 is TGTGCCAGCAGCCTCCGGGACAGGGGCTACGAGCAGTACTTC.

This CDR3 reads CASNRQGQTSPLHF. Written as DNA, the CDR3 is TGTGCCAGCAACCGACAGGGGCAAACTTCACCCCTCCACTTT. The J gene is TRBJ1-6, the V gene TRBV2; 8 nucleotides agree with TRBD1. This CDR3 comprises 14 residues. V lost 7 bases to trimming and J lost 9 bases; unmatched junction nucleotides: 8. Per germline, CDR1 SNHLY and CDR2 FYNNEI.

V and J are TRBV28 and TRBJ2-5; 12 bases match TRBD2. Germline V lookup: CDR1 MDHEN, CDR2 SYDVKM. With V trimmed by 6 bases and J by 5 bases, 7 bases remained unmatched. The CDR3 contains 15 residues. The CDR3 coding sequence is TGTGCCAGCAGGCTAGCGGGGGGGCTAGGGGAGACCCAGTACTTC. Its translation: CASRLAGGLGETQYF.

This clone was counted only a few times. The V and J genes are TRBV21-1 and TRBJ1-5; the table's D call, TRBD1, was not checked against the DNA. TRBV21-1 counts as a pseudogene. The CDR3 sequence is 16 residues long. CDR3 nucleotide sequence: TGTGCCAGCAGCGCCCGGGACAGGGGGCCGAGTCAGCCCCAGCATTTT. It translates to CASSARDRGPSQPQHF.

The CDR3 DNA is TGTGCCATCAGAGACTATCAGGGGCCCCTGCTGGAAGCTTTCTTT. It is translated as CAIRDYQGPLLEAFF. The genes are TRBV10-3 and TRBJ1-1; the D gene is possibly TRBD1 (6 bases). V lost 6 bases to trimming and J lost 8 bases, with 22 bases between them. Germline loops: CDR1 ENHRY, CDR2 SYGVKD. This CDR3 spans 15 amino acids.

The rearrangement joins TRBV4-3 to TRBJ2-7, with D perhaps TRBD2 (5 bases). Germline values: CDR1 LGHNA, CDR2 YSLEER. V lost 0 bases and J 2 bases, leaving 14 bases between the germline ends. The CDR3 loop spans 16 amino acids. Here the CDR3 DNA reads TGCGCCAGCAGCCAAGATTACAGCGGACCCACCTACGAGCAGTACTTC. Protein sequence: CASSQDYSGPTYEQYF.

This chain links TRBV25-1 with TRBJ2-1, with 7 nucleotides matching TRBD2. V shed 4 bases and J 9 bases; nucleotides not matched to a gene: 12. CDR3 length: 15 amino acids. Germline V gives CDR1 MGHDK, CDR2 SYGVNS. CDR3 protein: CASSATGGIYGEQFF. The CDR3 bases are TGTGCCAGCAGTGCGACGGGGGGAATTTACGGTGAGCAGTTCTTC.

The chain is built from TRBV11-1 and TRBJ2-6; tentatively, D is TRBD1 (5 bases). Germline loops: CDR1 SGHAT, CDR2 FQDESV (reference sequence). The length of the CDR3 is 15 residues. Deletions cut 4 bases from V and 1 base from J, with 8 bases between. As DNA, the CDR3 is TGTGCCAGCAGCTCCCAGGGATCTGGGGCCAACGTCCTGACTTTC. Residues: CASSSQGSGANVLTF.

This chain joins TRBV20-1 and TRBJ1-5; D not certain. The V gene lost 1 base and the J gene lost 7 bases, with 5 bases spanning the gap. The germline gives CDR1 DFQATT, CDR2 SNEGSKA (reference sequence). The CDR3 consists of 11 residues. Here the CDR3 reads CSARAGQPQHF. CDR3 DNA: TGCAGTGCTAGAGCGGGGCAGCCCCAGCATTTT.

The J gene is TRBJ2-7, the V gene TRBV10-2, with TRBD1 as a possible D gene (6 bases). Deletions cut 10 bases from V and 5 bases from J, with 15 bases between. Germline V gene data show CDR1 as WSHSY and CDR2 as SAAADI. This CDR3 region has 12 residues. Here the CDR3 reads CAKTQGIDEQYF. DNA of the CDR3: TGCGCCAAAACACAGGGAATCGACGAGCAGTACTTC.

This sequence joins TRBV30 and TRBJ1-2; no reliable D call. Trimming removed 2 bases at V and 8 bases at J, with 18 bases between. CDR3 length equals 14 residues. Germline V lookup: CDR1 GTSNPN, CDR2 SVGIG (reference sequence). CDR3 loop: CAWSRRRSSGGYTF. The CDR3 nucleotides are TGTGCCTGGAGTCGCCGGAGGAGTTCGGGGGGCTACACCTTC.

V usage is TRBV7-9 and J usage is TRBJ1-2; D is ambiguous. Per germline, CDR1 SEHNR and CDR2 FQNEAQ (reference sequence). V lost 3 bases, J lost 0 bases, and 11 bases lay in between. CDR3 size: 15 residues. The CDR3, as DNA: TGTGCCAGCAGCTTTGGGCCTCAACCTAACTATGGCTACACCTTC. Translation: CASSFGPQPNYGYTF.